The 17 T cell receptor beta chains listed next were all sequenced from one sample in a study of beta chain features in type 1 diabetes (dated by TCRdb to the late 2010s). Library creation used the immunoSEQ multiplex PCR assay. The entire isolated RNA was reverse transcribed using the High Capacity cDNA Reverse Transcription Kit, and thus expressed TCRB transcripts were sequenced. TCRdb took over this immuneACCESS table, retaining in-frame rearrangements with V and J assigned. Such tables are incomplete; in checked studies, under half of the missing clones stem from an unresolved V gene, and the remainder is unexplained. This sample holds approximately 170,000 clones; 9% to 10% were observed only once. In total, the top ten clones hold 2% to 2.5% of the sample. Sequencing was performed on central memory CD4+ T cells from blood. The receptors originated from a woman younger than 35 in good health.

This clone has more than one count but fewer than ten. The chain employs TRBV5-1 and TRBJ2-2, with D perhaps TRBD1 (5 bases). Trimming stripped 2 bases from V and 1 base from J, with 9 bases between. This CDR3 region has 15 residues. Germline V gene data show CDR1 as SGHRS and CDR2 as YFSETQ. For the CDR3, the DNA is TGCGCCAGCAGCTTTGGGGCAGGGAACACCGGGGAGCTGTTTTTT. This gives the protein CASSFGAGNTGELFF. Complete variable domain (other parts from reference TRBV5-1 and TRBJ2-2): KAGVTQTPRYLIKTRGQQVTLSCSPISGHRSVSWYQQTPGQGLQFLFEYFSETQRNKGNFPGRFSGRQFSNSRSEMNVSTLELGDSALYLCASSFGAGNTGELFFGEGSRLTVL.

V and J are TRBV2 and TRBJ1-2; 9 nucleotides match TRBD1. The CDR3 has 13 amino acids. V lost 11 bases, J lost 2 bases, and 6 bases stayed unmatched. Germline V gene lookup returns CDR1 SNHLY and CDR2 FYNNEI. The CDR3: CAGGTGSNYGYTF. The CDR3 region has the DNA TGTGCCGGAGGGACAGGGTCCAACTATGGCTACACCTTC.

CDR3 nucleotides: TGTGCCAGCAGCACCCGGACTAGCGGAGCCAAAAACATTCAGTACTTC. It codes for CASSTRTSGAKNIQYF. The chain couples TRBV6-6 to TRBJ2-4; 10 bases agree with TRBD2. V was pared by 6 bases and J by 0 bases, with 5 bases of the junction left unmatched. The germline CDR1 and CDR2 sequences are MNHNY and SVGAGI (reference sequence). This CDR3 region has 16 residues.

The rearrangement joins TRBV4-1 to TRBJ1-2; tentative D call: TRBD1 (5 bases). The CDR3 sequence is 15 residues long. Trimming stripped 4 bases from V and 2 bases from J, with 14 bases between. CDR1 and CDR2 (germline): MGHRA, YSYEKL. The CDR3 coding sequence is TGCGCCAGCAGCCCCGACAGCCCCTCCAACTATGGCTACACCTTC. Protein sequence: CASSPDSPSNYGYTF.

This clone was seen more than once but under ten times. This chain connects TRBV4-3 to TRBJ1-5; D is perhaps TRBD1 (5 bases). The CDR3 contains 16 residues. V lost 0 bases and J lost 4, with 13 bases in between. The germline CDR1 and CDR2 sequences are LGHNA and YSLEER. The CDR3 DNA follows: TGCGCCAGCAGCCAAGAGGGCCGGGGGGAAAATCAGCCCCAGCATTTT. This gives the protein CASSQEGRGENQPQHF.

This clone was detected only once. The V and J genes are TRBV10-3 and TRBJ2-1, with 7 bases fitting TRBD2. The germline V gene encodes CDR1 ENHRY and CDR2 SYGVKD. V was pared by 5 bases and J by 2 bases, with 3 bases of the junction left unmatched. This CDR3 region has 14 residues. The CDR3, as DNA: TGTGCCATCAGTCGCGGGGGAACCTACAATGAGCAGTTCTTC. It codes for CAISRGGTYNEQFF.

Only a few counts were recorded for this clone. The chain couples TRBV7-2 to TRBJ1-5, with 10 bases lining up with TRBD1. Germline values: CDR1 SGHTA, CDR2 FQGNSA. CDR3 size: 14 residues. Unmatched junction bases numbered 3, after V lost 5 bases and J lost 5 bases. This CDR3 is CASSVTGGHQPQHF. CDR3 nucleotides: TGTGCCAGCAGCGTGACAGGGGGCCATCAGCCCCAGCATTTT.

The sample holds a few counts of this clone. The chain couples TRBV5-1 to TRBJ2-1; 12 nucleotides align to TRBD2. The CDR3 contains 15 residues. Per the germline V gene, CDR1 is SGHRS and CDR2 is YFSETQ. Trimming removed 4 bases from V and 2 bases from J; junction bases left unmatched: 1. The CDR3 DNA follows: TGCGCCAGCAGCCGGACTAGCGGGACCTACAATGAGCAGTTCTTC. This encodes CASSRTSGTYNEQFF.

The sample holds a few counts of this clone. The V and J genes are TRBV7-9 and TRBJ2-2; maybe TRBD2 (5 bases). Germline V gene data show CDR1 as SEHNR and CDR2 as FQNEAQ (reference sequence). Trimming took 3 bases from V and 4 from J, leaving 9 bases between them. This CDR3 is built from 14 residues. The CDR3 here is CASSLDSLTGELFF. The DNA for the CDR3 is TGTGCCAGCAGCTTGGACTCTCTCACCGGGGAGCTGTTTTTT.

The gene calls are TRBV7-9 and TRBJ2-1; the D gene is possibly TRBD1 (6 bases). CDR1 and CDR2 (germline): SEHNR, FQNEAQ (reference sequence). V was cut by 7 bases and J by 5 bases, with 15 bases left in between. CDR3 length: 14 amino acids. The CDR3 DNA reads as TGTGCCAGCACCTTCTCGACAGGTAACAATGAGCAGTTCTTC. It encodes CASTFSTGNNEQFF.

The rearrangement links TRBV4-2 to TRBJ1-1; perhaps TRBD1 as D (6 bases). CDR1 LGHNA and CDR2 YNFKEQ come from the germline V gene. The CDR3 loop spans 14 amino acids. Trimming stripped 2 bases from V and 2 bases from J, with 9 bases between. The CDR3 is CASSQMTGNTEAFF. The CDR3, as DNA: TGTGCCAGCAGCCAAATGACAGGCAACACTGAAGCTTTCTTT.

The V and J genes are TRBV5-4 and TRBJ1-2, with TRBD1 identical over 9 bases. Trimming took 1 base from V and 7 from J; bases not matched to a gene: 8. Per germline, CDR1 SGHNT and CDR2 YYREEE (reference sequence). The CDR3 runs 15 residues. This chain's CDR3 is CASSLYTGGGIGYTF. CDR3 nucleotides: TGTGCCAGCAGCTTGTATACAGGGGGCGGGATTGGCTACACCTTC.

The chain joins TRBV6-4 to TRBJ2-7, with unresolved D. Germline values: CDR1 MRHNA, CDR2 SNTAGT. The CDR3 covers 9 residues. Trimming left V 4 bases short and J 12 bases short, with 7 bases between. The CDR3 sequence: CASSASGYF. The CDR3 nucleotides read TGTGCCAGCAGTGCATCCGGGTACTTC.

This clone was counted only a few times. This chain uses TRBV7-9 with TRBJ1-1; tentatively, D is TRBD1 (6 bases). The CDR3 loop spans 14 amino acids. V lost 4 bases, J lost 4 bases, and 13 bases lay in between. Germline values: CDR1 SEHNR, CDR2 FQNEAQ (reference sequence). CDR3 sequence reads: CASSSTGGATEAFF. For the CDR3, the DNA is TGTGCCAGCAGCTCCACCGGGGGGGCCACTGAAGCTTTCTTT.

The rearrangement joins TRBV7-9 to TRBJ1-3; maybe TRBD1 (6 bases). The V end was cut by 0 bases, the J end by 3 bases, with 15 bases between. There are 17 residues in the CDR3. Germline V gene sequence: CDR1 SEHNR, CDR2 FQNEAQ (reference sequence). The CDR3 here is CASSLAAGASGGNTIYF. The CDR3 DNA follows: TGTGCCAGCAGCTTAGCGGCAGGGGCATCGGGTGGAAACACCATATATTTT.

This clone was seen a few times. The V call is TRBV6-6, the J call TRBJ1-1; tentatively, D is TRBD1 (6 bases). V was pared by 0 bases and J by 9 bases, with 8 bases between. The CDR3 runs 12 residues. Germline V gene sequence: CDR1 MNHNY, CDR2 SVGAGI (reference sequence). CDR3 amino acids: CASSYSDRKAFF. The CDR3 DNA follows: TGTGCCAGCAGTTACTCCGACAGGAAAGCTTTCTTT.

This clone was seen only a few times. The CDR3 DNA sequence: TGCGCCAGCAGCGATGGACTAGTCCATACGCAGTATTTT. As protein: CASSDGLVHTQYF. The chain recombines TRBV5-1 with TRBJ2-3; 7 positions match TRBD2. Germline V gives CDR1 SGHRS, CDR2 YFSETQ. The J segment lost 7 bases and the V segment lost 4 bases, leaving 6 bases of the junction unmatched. The CDR3 loop spans 13 amino acids.